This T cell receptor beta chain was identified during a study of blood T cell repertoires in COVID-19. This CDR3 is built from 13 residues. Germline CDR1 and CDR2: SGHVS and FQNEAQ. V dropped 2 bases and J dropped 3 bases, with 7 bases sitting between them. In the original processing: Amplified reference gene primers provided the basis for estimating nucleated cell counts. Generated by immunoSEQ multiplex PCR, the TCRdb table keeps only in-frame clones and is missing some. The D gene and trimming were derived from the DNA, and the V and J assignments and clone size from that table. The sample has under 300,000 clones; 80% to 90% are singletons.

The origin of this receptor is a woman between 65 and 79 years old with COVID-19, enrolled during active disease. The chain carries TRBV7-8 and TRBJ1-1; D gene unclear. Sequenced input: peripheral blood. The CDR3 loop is CASSLIRDTEAFF. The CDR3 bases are TGTGCCAGCAGCTTAATCCGGGACACTGAAGCTTTCTTT.